The rows below give T cell receptor beta chains drawn from one sample of a study of T cell repertoires in cytomegalovirus infection. These receptors lack a known antigen. A single record per CDR3 protein comes from TCRdb applying MiXCR to the reads. The sample includes about 52,000 distinct CDR3 sequences, roughly a fifth of them seen just once. This sample comprised CD8+ T cells from cultured PBMCs, obtained from culture after CMV antigen stimulation. These TCRs come from a human donor in good health (CMV status not recorded). Some clones in this sample may be carry-over from other donors' samples. CDR3s include the opening cysteine and the closing phenylalanine or tryptophan. A D gene is named only where the DNA matches it firmly. Clone sizes are given selectively: once, few, many, or a class where the clone is expanded.

CDR3nt	CDR3aa	j_gene	abundance	v_gene	d_gene
TGTGCCAGTGTCGGGGGTAGCTCCTACAATGAGCAGTTCTTC	CASVGGSSYNEQFF	TRBJ2-1	NA	TRBV19	NA
TGCAGTGCTAAAGACTTTAGGGGGACATTTCATCCGTCCTACGAGCAGTACTTC	CSAKDFRGTFHPSYEQYF	TRBJ2-7	few	TRBV20-1	NA
TGTGCCAGCACCTCAGCGGGGGAGAACACCGGGGAGCTGTTTTTT	CASTSAGENTGELFF	TRBJ2-2	NA	TRBV6-2/TRBV6-3	TRBD2
TGTGCCAGCAGCCTTGGGACTACCGTCTCCTACAATGAGCAGTTCTTC	CASSLGTTVSYNEQFF	TRBJ2-1	NA	TRBV7-2	TRBD2
TGTGCCAGCAGTTCTAGCGGCAGCACAGATACGCAGTATTTT	CASSSSGSTDTQYF	TRBJ2-3	many	TRBV27	TRBD2
TGTGCCAGCAGCTCGGACAGGGGGTTCGACGAGCAGTACTTC	CASSSDRGFDEQYF	TRBJ2-7	NA	TRBV5-4	TRBD1
TGTGCCAGCAGTCCGGGACAGGGATTGTATGGCTACACCTTC	CASSPGQGLYGYTF	TRBJ1-2	NA	TRBV12-3/TRBV12-4	TRBD1
TGTGCCAGCAGCTTAGCGGGACAGGGGAACTACGAGCAGTACTTC	CASSLAGQGNYEQYF	TRBJ2-7	few	TRBV7-9	TRBD1
TGTGCCAGCAGCTTAGCGCCGGGCAGGGTAGGAGAGACCCAGTACTTC	CASSLAPGRVGETQYF	TRBJ2-5	few	TRBV7-2	NA
TGTGCCAGCAGTTTCGGGGAAACTAACACAGATACGCAGTATTTT	CASSFGETNTDTQYF	TRBJ2-3	NA	TRBV12-3/TRBV12-4	NA
TGTGCCAGCAGTGAAGAAACAGGGTTAAGTGACTACACCTTC	CASSEETGLSDYTF	TRBJ1-2	NA	TRBV6-1	NA
TGTGCCAGCAGTTTTGCTGGGGAGCTGTTTTTT	CASSFAGELFF	TRBJ2-2	many	TRBV12-3/TRBV12-4	NA
TGTGCCAGCAGCTTTCGGGGGCAGCAGTACTTC	CASSFRGQQYF	TRBJ2-7	NA	TRBV7-9	NA
TGTGCCAGCAGCTCCGAAGGTGGCGGGGAGCTGTTTTTT	CASSSEGGGELFF	TRBJ2-2	NA	TRBV13	NA
TGTGCCAGCAGCCCCGGGACTAGCGGAGATCGATACGAGCAGTACTTC	CASSPGTSGDRYEQYF	TRBJ2-7	few	TRBV6-2/TRBV6-3	TRBD2
TGTGCCAGCAGTGACGGACCTAGCTCCTACAATGAGCAGTTCTTC	CASSDGPSSYNEQFF	TRBJ2-1	NA	TRBV2	NA
TGTGCCAGCAGTCCGATCGCAGGGGATCGAGGGAACACTGAAGCTTTCTTT	CASSPIAGDRGNTEAFF	TRBJ1-1	few	TRBV4-2	NA
TGCGCCAGCAGCCCGACAGGGGGCCTAGGCTACACCTTC	CASSPTGGLGYTF	TRBJ1-2	NA	TRBV5-1	TRBD1
TGTGCCAGCAGCTTCGCCGGGACAGTCGGCGACACTGAAGCTTTCTTT	CASSFAGTVGDTEAFF	TRBJ1-1	many	TRBV7-9	TRBD1
TGTGCCAGCAGCACCGGGACAGGGGTTAATCAGCCCCAGCATTTT	CASSTGTGVNQPQHF	TRBJ1-5	many	TRBV7-2	TRBD1
TGTGCCAGCAGTCCAGGCGGTATTGACTCTGGGGCCAACGTCCTGACTTTC	CASSPGGIDSGANVLTF	TRBJ2-6	few	TRBV5-4	NA
TGCGCCAGCAGCGACCAGGGGGCGGGACAGGGGAACACTGAAGCTTTCTTT	CASSDQGAGQGNTEAFF	TRBJ1-1	few	TRBV4-1	TRBD1
TGTGCCAGCAGTGAAGCCCCCGGGGGCCTGGGCACCGGGGAGCTGTTTTTT	CASSEAPGGLGTGELFF	TRBJ2-2	few	TRBV6-1	NA
TGTGCCAGTACCTGGGGTTCCACTGAAGCTTTCTTT	CASTWGSTEAFF	TRBJ1-1	NA	TRBV19	NA
TGTGCCAGCAGTGGAGTCGGAGAAACCTCGGAAAAACTGTTTTTT	CASSGVGETSEKLFF	TRBJ1-4	NA	TRBV6-6	NA
TGTGCCAGCAGCCTATATAGGACTAGCGGGGGGAGCACCGGGGAGCTGTTTTTT	CASSLYRTSGGSTGELFF	TRBJ2-2	few	TRBV7-8	TRBD2
TGTGCCAGCAGCCGGACAGGTATTGACTATAATTCACCCCTCCACTTT	CASSRTGIDYNSPLHF	TRBJ1-6	NA	TRBV5-6	TRBD1
TGTGCCAGCAGCTTAGTGGACACAGCTACATACAATGAGCAGTTCTTC	CASSLVDTATYNEQFF	TRBJ2-1	NA	TRBV11-2	NA
TGTGCCAGCAGCTGCACAGTAGAAAAACTGTTTTTT	CASSCTVEKLFF	TRBJ1-4	NA	TRBV7-9	NA
TGCAGTGCTCTAACGGGGCCGAACACTGAAGCTTTCTTT	CSALTGPNTEAFF	TRBJ1-1	few	TRBV20-1	NA
TGCGCCAGCAGCCCGGGACTTAACTATGGCTACACCTTC	CASSPGLNYGYTF	TRBJ1-2	once	TRBV4-3	NA
TGTGCCAGCAGCCTAAGGACAGGGGTTGACACTGAAGCTTTCTTT	CASSLRTGVDTEAFF	TRBJ1-1	NA	TRBV7-8	TRBD1
TGTGCCAGCGTCGTGCTAGCGGGGGGCGCGAACACCGGGGAGCTGTTTTTT	CASVVLAGGANTGELFF	TRBJ2-2	NA	TRBV7-6	TRBD2
TGTGCCAGCAGCTCGTATAACAGTTACAATGAGCAGTTCTTC	CASSSYNSYNEQFF	TRBJ2-1	few	TRBV7-9	NA
TGTGCCAGCAGAGGCCCCAACTCCTATAATTCACCCCTCCACTTT	CASRGPNSYNSPLHF	TRBJ1-6	few	TRBV27	NA
TGTGCCATCAGTGAGTTCCAGGGGCTGAACACTGAAGCTTTCTTT	CAISEFQGLNTEAFF	TRBJ1-1	few	TRBV10-3	NA
TGTGCCAGCAGCTTAGGTCCGGGGAGCTCCTACAATGAGCAGTTCTTC	CASSLGPGSSYNEQFF	TRBJ2-1	NA	TRBV7-2	NA
TGTGCCAGCAGCTTGCCAACAGGGAGACCCTACAATGAGCAGTTCTTC	CASSLPTGRPYNEQFF	TRBJ2-1	few	TRBV5-6	NA
TGTGCCTGGAGTGCGAGCGGGGCCACAGATACGCAGTATTTT	CAWSASGATDTQYF	TRBJ2-3	few	TRBV7-8	TRBD2
TGTGCCAGCAGCCTACAGGTTAGCTCCTACGTAGAGCAGTACTTC	CASSLQVSSYVEQYF	TRBJ2-7	NA	TRBV28	NA
TGTGCCAGCAGCGTAAGGACAGGGGATGTTTTCGGGTATGGCTACACCTTC	CASSVRTGDVFGYGYTF	TRBJ1-2	many	TRBV11-2	TRBD1